The 12 T cell receptor beta chains listed next were all sequenced from one sample in a study of shared clonotypes between healthy human individuals. Clones were read by immunoSEQ multiplex PCR, and TCRdb kept only the in-frame ones, dropping some. Of approximately 2.5 million clones detected, roughly nine tenths appear once; the ten largest clones hold about 0.13%. The sequenced material came from naive CD4+ T cells sorted from blood. Subset indicated: CD45RA+ positively selected. The receptors come from a man aged 18 to 29 in good health.

The chain combines TRBV2 with TRBJ2-5; weak D call: TRBD1 (5 bases). The CDR3 consists of 13 residues. CDR1 and CDR2 from the germline V gene are SNHLY and FYNNEI. V was pared by 4 bases and J by 5 bases, with 11 bases between. The CDR3 is CASSVGQLETQYF. The CDR3 DNA follows: TGTGCCAGCAGTGTAGGACAATTGGAGACCCAGTACTTC.

The chain links TRBV28 to TRBJ2-1; 9 bases match TRBD2. The CDR3 contains 17 residues. Trimming at V came to 4 bases and at J to 7 bases, leaving 14 bases not matched to a gene. Germline CDR1 MDHEN, CDR2 SYDVKM. This CDR3 reads CASSSPRRSGGRNEQFF. In DNA, the CDR3 is TGTGCCAGCAGTTCCCCCAGGAGAAGCGGGGGGAGGAATGAGCAGTTCTTC.

The CDR3 region is CASSLSRFAQETQYF. The CDR3 nucleotides are TGTGCCAGCAGTTTATCGCGGTTCGCCCAAGAGACCCAGTACTTC. The chain combines TRBV27 with TRBJ2-5, with D uncertain. The CDR3 is made up of 15 amino acids. Germline values: CDR1 MNHEY, CDR2 SMNVEV (reference sequence). Trimming shortened V by 0 bases and J by 1 base, and 9 bases separated the two germline ends.

The rearrangement joins TRBV27 to TRBJ2-7; tentatively, D is TRBD2 (5 bases). CDR1 is MNHEY, CDR2 SMNVEV, per germline (reference sequence). The length of the CDR3 is 12 residues. The V gene lost 6 bases and the J gene lost 6 bases, with 12 bases spanning the gap. The CDR3 nucleotides are TGTGCCAGCAGGGACTCCGCGCGCGAGCAGTACTTC. Protein product: CASRDSAREQYF.

J is TRBJ1-4 and V is TRBV7-9, with unresolved D. CDR3 length equals 18 residues. The V end was cut by 5 bases, the J end by 0 bases, with 19 bases between. The germline V gene encodes CDR1 SEHNR and CDR2 FQNEAQ (reference sequence). The CDR3 DNA is TGTGCCAGCAGCCCCTCGGCAACTCGACTTGCAACTAATGAAAAACTGTTTTTT. It codes for CASSPSATRLATNEKLFF.

The chain is built from TRBV19 and TRBJ1-4, with unresolved D. Germline loops: CDR1 LNHDA, CDR2 SQIVND (reference sequence). The CDR3 is made up of 15 amino acids. The V end was cut by 8 bases, the J end by 1 base, with 14 bases between. The CDR3 is CASSYSGGTNEKLFF. DNA of the CDR3: TGTGCCAGTTCCTATAGCGGAGGAACTAATGAAAAACTGTTTTTT.

This chain joins TRBV9 and TRBJ2-5, with 13 nucleotides matching TRBD2. V lost 0 bases and J lost 7; bases outside the gene matches: 6. Germline V gene data show CDR1 as SGDLS and CDR2 as YYNGEE. The CDR3 runs 16 residues. CDR3 DNA sequence: TGTGCCAGCAGCGTAGCACTAGCGGGAGGGCCGGGGACCCAGTACTTC. Translated, it gives CASSVALAGGPGTQYF.

V usage is TRBV30 and J usage is TRBJ1-1; no clear D gene. Germline V lookup: CDR1 GTSNPN, CDR2 SVGIG (reference sequence). The CDR3 is 13 amino acids. V lost 3 bases to trimming and J lost 1 base, with 9 bases between them. In DNA form, the CDR3 reads TGTGCCTGGAGACGGCAGGCGAACACTGAAGCTTTCTTT. Encoded protein: CAWRRQANTEAFF.

The rearrangement uses TRBV29-1 and TRBJ2-5; weak D call: TRBD1 (6 bases). The CDR3 spans 14 residues. Trimming cost V 2 bases and J 5 bases, with 15 bases left between them. The germline gives CDR1 SQVTM, CDR2 ANQGSEA. Written as DNA, the CDR3 is TGCAGCGTTGAACTATCTACAGGGATGGAGACCCAGTACTTC. This codes for CSVELSTGMETQYF.

The rearrangement joins TRBV9 to TRBJ2-3; D gene unclear. CDR1 SGDLS and CDR2 YYNGEE come from the germline V gene. Trimming stripped 4 bases from V and 2 bases from J, with 14 bases between. The CDR3 is 15 residues long. The CDR3, as DNA: TGTGCCAGCAGCTACCCCTTGGGAAACACAGATACGCAGTATTTT. Its translation: CASSYPLGNTDTQYF.

The rearrangement joins TRBV5-1 to TRBJ1-2; TRBD1 is a possible D gene (6 bases). The CDR3 consists of 14 residues. Germline V gives CDR1 SGHRS, CDR2 YFSETQ. V was clipped by 0 bases and J by 5 bases, with 11 bases between them. Here the CDR3 DNA reads TGCGCCAGCAGCTTGGGGGGGCGACAGTATGGCTACACCTTC. Translation: CASSLGGRQYGYTF.

The V gene is TRBV28, the J gene TRBJ1-6; D uncertain. This CDR3 contains 15 residues. The germline V gene has CDR1 MDHEN and CDR2 SYDVKM. The V end lost 6 bases, the J end lost 1 base, and 10 bases lay between the germline ends. CDR3 in amino acids: CASRASLSYNSPLHF. CDR3 nucleotide sequence: TGTGCCAGCAGGGCCAGTTTGTCCTATAATTCACCCCTCCACTTT.